Following are 13 T cell receptor beta chains from one sample sequenced in a study of Ad26.COV2.S vaccination and SARS-CoV-2 variants. As to treatment: 15 to 20 received Ad26.COV2.S at low or high dose, single or two shots; about 5 received placebo; per-sample allocation not given. Specimen acquisition occurred on day 63 following the initial vaccine or placebo injection. The repertoire was sequenced with immunoSEQ multiplex PCR; TCRdb's copy has only in-frame clones and lacks some. Here the sample spans roughly 350,000 clones, 88% being singletons. This material consisted of peripheral blood, taken in a trial of Ad26.COV2.S vaccine versus placebo. All receptors derive from a person between 18 and 60 years old who received the Ad26.COV2.S COVID-19 vaccine or a placebo.

The chain is built from TRBV9 and TRBJ1-1, with a possible D match to TRBD1 (6 bases). Per the germline V gene, CDR1 is SGDLS and CDR2 is YYNGEE. Trimming stripped 0 bases from V and 3 bases from J, with 24 bases between. There are 19 residues in the CDR3. The CDR3 loop reads CASSVDPRSTQGGDTEAFF. Here the CDR3 DNA reads TGTGCCAGCAGCGTAGATCCCAGATCCACACAGGGAGGCGACACTGAAGCTTTCTTT.

This clone was detected only a few times. The gene calls are TRBV2 and TRBJ1-5; 10 nucleotides agree with TRBD1. The germline CDR1 and CDR2 sequences are SNHLY and FYNNEI. There are 14 residues in the CDR3. Germline trimming cut 6 bases from V and 6 bases from J; bases unmatched to any gene: 5. CDR3 DNA sequence: TGTGCCAGCAGGGGGGGACAGGGGAGTCAGCCCCAGCATTTT. It codes for CASRGGQGSQPQHF.

The rearrangement links TRBV6-5 to TRBJ2-7, with D possibly TRBD1 on 6 matching bases. The V end was cut by 4 bases, the J end by 4 bases, with 17 bases between. This CDR3 has 15 amino acids. Germline V gene lookup returns CDR1 MNHEY and CDR2 SVGAGI. This CDR3 reads CASSSPRQAKYEQYF. CDR3 nucleotides: TGTGCCAGCAGTTCTCCACGACAGGCCAAATACGAGCAGTACTTC.

The chain couples TRBV10-3 to TRBJ1-4; no clear D. Germline CDR1 is ENHRY and CDR2 is SYGVKD. The CDR3 extends over 16 amino acids. V was shortened by 0 bases and J by 4 bases, with 12 bases between the two germline ends. The CDR3 nucleotides are TGTGCCATCAGTGAGTCCGCCGGGGTCCTTAATGAAAAACTGTTTTTT. Protein sequence: CAISESAGVLNEKLFF.

The gene calls are TRBV27 and TRBJ2-1; the match to TRBD1 covers 8 bases. Germline V lookup: CDR1 MNHEY, CDR2 SMNVEV (reference sequence). The CDR3 spans 14 residues. J lost 2 bases, V lost 5 bases, and 2 bases had no gene match. CDR3 sequence: CASSPTGAYNEQFF. Written as DNA, the CDR3 is TGTGCCAGCAGTCCGACAGGGGCCTACAATGAGCAGTTCTTC.

The chain is built from TRBV4-1 and TRBJ2-5; no firm D call. Germline lookup yields CDR1 MGHRA and CDR2 YSYEKL. This CDR3 is 15 amino acids long. With 0 bases removed from V and 2 bases from J, the gap between germline ends came to 10 bases. In DNA form, the CDR3 reads TGCGCCAGCAGCCAAGATCTGGTAACTCAAGAGACCCAGTACTTC. Amino acid sequence: CASSQDLVTQETQYF.

The chain is built from TRBV14 and TRBJ1-5, with D uncertain. The V end was cut by 1 base, the J end by 5 bases, with 9 bases between. CDR3 length: 14 amino acids. Germline V lookup: CDR1 SGHDN, CDR2 FVKESK. CDR3 protein: CASSQVQPYQPQHF. DNA of the CDR3: TGTGCCAGCAGCCAAGTACAACCATATCAGCCCCAGCATTTT.

The chain couples TRBV11-3 to TRBJ2-1, with 9 bases aligning to TRBD2. There are 15 residues in the CDR3. Germline loops: CDR1 SGHNT, CDR2 YENEEA. Losses at the gene ends were 5 bases for V and 7 bases for J; bases not matched to a gene: 9. The CDR3 sequence: CASSPRLAEGNEQFF. CDR3 DNA sequence: TGTGCCAGCAGCCCCCGACTAGCGGAGGGGAATGAGCAGTTCTTC. Full variable domain (rest looked up from reference TRBV11-3 and TRBJ2-1): EAGVVQSPRYKIIEKKQPVAFWCNPISGHNTLYWYLQNLGQGPELLIRYENEEAVDDSQLPKDRFSAERLKGVDSTLKIQPAELGDSAVYLCASSPRLAEGNEQFFGPGTRLTVL.

This clone showed up many times. The chain couples TRBV7-3 to TRBJ1-6; 8 bases align to TRBD1. The CDR3 totals 14 residues. The junction had 0 bases not matched to a gene; V was cut back by 2 bases and J by 6 bases. Germline V gene data show CDR1 as SGHTA and CDR2 as FQGTGA. CDR3 sequence: CASSLQGANSPLHF. The CDR3 coding sequence is TGTGCCAGCAGCTTACAGGGGGCTAATTCACCCCTCCACTTT.

This clone was found once. This chain links TRBV6-5 with TRBJ2-7; TRBD1 matches 7 bases. Germline CDR1 and CDR2: MNHEY and SVGAGI. The ends lost 2 bases at V and 4 bases at J; junction bases unmatched: 11. The CDR3 is 16 amino acids. The CDR3 coding sequence is TGTGCCAGCAGTTACACAATCCGACAGGGTCGGTACGAGCAGTACTTC. This sequence encodes CASSYTIRQGRYEQYF.

The chain carries TRBV14 and TRBJ1-1; a weak D match, TRBD1 (5 bases). V lost 5 bases, J lost 8 bases, and 21 bases lay in between. Germline V CDR1 and CDR2: SGHDN, FVKESK. The CDR3 spans 15 residues. In nucleotides, the CDR3 is TGTGCCAGCAGCTTTCTAGGTCCTACTGGGGCGGAAGCTTTCTTT. Translated: CASSFLGPTGAEAFF.

The chain employs TRBV7-3 and TRBJ2-3, with 9 positions matching TRBD2. J gave up 2 bases and V 5 bases, and 8 bases lay outside the gene matches. The CDR3 is made up of 16 amino acids. Germline lookup yields CDR1 SGHTA and CDR2 FQGTGA. The CDR3 nucleotides read TGTGCCAGCAGCCAACTAGCGGGCAAAATCACAGATACGCAGTATTTT. Translating it yields CASSQLAGKITDTQYF.

This clone has just a few counts. This chain uses TRBV11-3 with TRBJ2-7; D possibly corresponds to TRBD1 (6 bases). The germline CDR1 and CDR2 sequences are SGHNT and YENEEA. Trimming removed 0 bases from V and 2 bases from J, with 11 bases in between. CDR3 length equals 15 residues. As DNA, the CDR3 is TGTGCCAGCAGCTTAGATCAAGGACAGCCCTACGAGCAGTACTTC. Translated: CASSLDQGQPYEQYF.